The TCR beta chain described here comes from a study of human T cells and chemical hapten exposure. MiXCR, run by TCRdb on the RACE reads, gives a single entry per CDR3 protein. The repertoire holds 350,000 to 450,000 distinct CDR3 sequences, with 4% to 6% as singletons. This clonotype was observed many times. The CDR3 length is 15 residues. The V and J ends lost 6 bases and 0 bases respectively, with 15 bases between them. Germline CDR1 and CDR2: DFQATT and SNEGSKA (reference sequence). The time point: pre-sensitization, week 0. The treatment is: therapeutic diphenylcyclopropenone sensitization with weekly scalp DPC.

The chain has TRBV20-1 and TRBJ2-4; D remains unclear. The source is a woman aged 50 to 60 with alopecia areata. Some clones in this sample may be carry-over from other donors' samples. Here the sequenced sample was whole blood, taken in connection with sensitization to the hapten diphenylcyclopropenone (DPC). In DNA, the CDR3 is TGCAGTGCCAGAAAGAGCGCTTTAGCCAAAAACATTCAGTACTTC. It codes for CSARKSALAKNIQYF.